This T cell receptor (beta chain) was sequenced for a study of blood T cell repertoires in COVID-19 (dated by TCRdb to between 2020 and 2021). Turning to the overall study: Samples from collaborators originated in the United States, Italy and Spain and spanned both the acute and convalescent phases of COVID-19. The prospective study material was composed of cDNA or gDNA derived from T cells, B-cell-depleted T cells, or PBMCs. Deeply sampled blood TCRbeta repertoires from subjects exposed to, actively infected with, or recovered from COVID-19 were included in the dataset. The repertoires were released in a freely available public database intended as a resource for research on the immune response to SARS-CoV-2. The samples were drawn from the first 160 participants of the ongoing ImmuneRACE study and from 950 to 1,500 subjects provided by 6 global collaborators. The sample metadata nearly always contained a de-identified subject ID, COVID-19 status, age in years and sex. HLA class I and class II types, where available, came from metadata supplied by the sample provider rather than from assay-based typing. General conclusions and limits of the study: How much clinical and demographic metadata was included differed by source and by participant, and the metadata was provided uncurated.

One collaborating source in Seattle enrolled patients during active infection and followed them longitudinally through the course of disease. Whole blood was collected in K2EDTA tubes by collaborating institutions according to the institutions' own protocols. For TCRbeta analysis, collaborators shipped samples in one of three forms: frozen whole blood, isolated PBMCs, or DNA extracted from either of those sample types. The immunoSEQ Assay, a bias-controlled multiplex PCR, was used to amplify TCRbeta CDR3 regions from genomic DNA. In the original analysis: The number of nucleated cells in each sample was estimated from the amplification of reference gene primers within the assay. To quantify the absolute abundance of each unique TCRbeta CDR3 rearrangement, sequence reads were collapsed and filtered. For each sample, productive Simpson clonality was calculated as the square root of Simpson's diversity index over productive rearrangements. The immuneACCESS repertoire file appears here via TCRdb, limited to in-frame rearrangements. These files lack a portion of the clones; in checked studies, under half of the deficit traces to unresolved V genes, and the cause of the others is not known. V and J calls and clone size follow that table, whereas D and trimming were derived from the DNA. Present in this sample are roughly 120,000 clones, 85% of which were seen just once. Approximately 3% of the sample lies in the top ten.

The CDR1 and CDR2 encoded by the germline V gene are SGHDT and YYEEEE. The trim is 3 bases for V and 3 bases for J, with a gap of 16 bases between the germline ends. From cysteine to phenylalanine, the CDR3 is 16 amino acids long. Left in the record is the CDR3 DNA by itself, 48 bases read in frame from the first base. Of note for this clone: Its recognized antigen is unknown. Base qualities are not at hand, and no much larger clone is one base apart.

The V and J segments used are TRBV5-6 and TRBJ1-5, with no reliable assignment of the D segment. Sequenced sample: peripheral blood. This TCR was recovered from a woman at least 80 years old with COVID-19, enrolled during active disease. The DNA sequence reads TGTGCCAGCAGCTCGTCGCGCCGGGTCGACAATCAGCCCCAGCATTTT. Its coded protein is CASSSSRRVDNQPQHF.